A selection of T cell receptor beta chains follows, all from one sample in a study of yellow fever vaccine responses in identical twins. TCRdb re-analysed the RT-PCR reads in MiXCR, keeping a single row per CDR3 protein. The sample lists a few thousand distinct CDR3 sequences, roughly 70% occurring once. The material was T cells from blood (PBMCs), unsorted or a sorted subset (not recorded which), obtained before or after yellow fever vaccination (not recorded which). The receptors were gathered from a woman between 18 and 29 years old who received the yellow fever vaccine. CDR3s include the opening cysteine and the closing phenylalanine or tryptophan. Each record gives: clone size, V gene, D gene, J gene, CDR3 DNA, CDR3 protein. D genes are given only for firm matches. Only some rows state a clone size, as once, few, many or a class for expanded clones.

once	TRBV10-2	.	TRBJ1-1	TGCGCCAGCAGTGAGCCGGGGCCGAACACTGAAGCTTTCTTT	CASSEPGPNTEAFF
.	TRBV6-5	.	TRBJ2-7	TGTGCCAGCAGTTACGGTCTCGAGGCCTACGAGCAGTACTTC	CASSYGLEAYEQYF
.	TRBV4-3	TRBD1	TRBJ2-7	TGCGCCAGCAGCCAAGATTCCGGGACAGGGGGCAACGAGCAGTACTTC	CASSQDSGTGGNEQYF
.	TRBV4-2	.	TRBJ1-5	TGTGCCAGCAGCCAAGAACTACAACTGTTGGGGGAGCCCCAGCATTTT	CASSQELQLLGEPQHF
.	TRBV10-3	TRBD2	TRBJ2-1	TGTGCCATCAGCGCCGGGACTAGCGGGGAGGGTGAGCAGTTCTTC	CAISAGTSGEGEQFF
.	TRBV5-6	TRBD2	TRBJ2-7	TGTGCCAGCAACCCGAGGACCGCCTCTCGGACTAGCGGCTACGAGCAGTACTTC	CASNPRTASRTSGYEQYF
.	TRBV9	TRBD2	TRBJ2-5	TGTGCCAGCAGCCCCCTGAGCGGGGGGGCCCTGGAGACCCAGTACTTC	CASSPLSGGALETQYF
.	TRBV4-1	TRBD2	TRBJ2-7	TGCGCCAGCAGCCAAGAATGGTCCGGACTAGATCCCTACGAGCAGTACTTC	CASSQEWSGLDPYEQYF
.	TRBV2	TRBD2	TRBJ2-1	TGTGCCAGCAGTGGGACTAGCGGGTACAATGAGCAGTTCTTC	CASSGTSGYNEQFF
.	TRBV7-9	.	TRBJ2-3	TGTGCCAGCAGCCCACTGGTGAGGGACAATCCGGATACGCAGTATTTT	CASSPLVRDNPDTQYF
.	TRBV4-1	TRBD1	TRBJ1-2	TGCGCCAGCAGCCAAGTCCAGGGGGCGCCTGGCTACACCTTC	CASSQVQGAPGYTF
.	TRBV10-1	.	TRBJ2-5	TGCGCCACACACGCGGGTCCTAGCGCTCAAGAGACCCAGTACTTC	CATHAGPSAQETQYF
.	TRBV4-1	.	TRBJ2-1	TGCGCCAGCAGCCACCCGGGGATGGGCCCATACAATGAGCAGTTCTTC	CASSHPGMGPYNEQFF
.	TRBV9	.	TRBJ2-1	TGTGCCAGCAGCGGGGGCCAAAGCCCCAATGAGCAGTTCTTC	CASSGGQSPNEQFF
few	TRBV30	TRBD1	TRBJ2-1	TGTGCCTGGATGCCGGGACAGGCCTACAATGAGCAGTTCTTC	CAWMPGQAYNEQFF
.	TRBV4-1	TRBD1	TRBJ1-1	TGCGCCAGCAGCCACCGGACAGGGGGCTTGGACACTGAAGCTTTCTTT	CASSHRTGGLDTEAFF
.	TRBV7-6	.	TRBJ2-7	TGTGCCAGCAGCTTCGACACCTCCTACGAGCAGTACTTC	CASSFDTSYEQYF
.	TRBV28	.	TRBJ2-6	TGTGCCAGCAGCACAGGTCTCTCTGGGGCCAACGTCCTGACTTTC	CASSTGLSGANVLTF
once	TRBV28	.	TRBJ2-7	TGTGCCAGCAGTTTTGGGGTTATCGACTCCTACGAGCAGTACTTC	CASSFGVIDSYEQYF
.	TRBV6-9	.	TRBJ1-1	TGTGCCAGCAGTGTCTGTAAGACTGAAGCTTTCTTT	CASSVCKTEAFF
.	TRBV24-1	TRBD1	TRBJ2-7	TGTGCCACCAGTGATCACGACTCAGGACAGGGCGCCTACGAGCAGTACTTC	CATSDHDSGQGAYEQYF
.	TRBV12-3/TRBV12-4	.	TRBJ2-2	TGTGCCAATAACGGGGCAGCGAACACCGGGGAGCTGTTTTTT	CANNGAANTGELFF
.	TRBV10-3	.	TRBJ1-5	TGTGCCATCAGCACAGGGCATCAGCCCCAGCATTTT	CAISTGHQPQHF
once	TRBV11-1	TRBD1	TRBJ2-1	TGTGCCAGCAGCTACCAGGCAGGGGGTGACCATGAGCAGTTCTTC	CASSYQAGGDHEQFF
.	TRBV5-1	.	TRBJ2-1	TGCGCCAGCAGCTTGGTTGGTGGGGGTGGCGTTTACAATGAGCAGTTCTTC	CASSLVGGGGVYNEQFF
.	TRBV4-3	TRBD2	TRBJ2-1	TGCGCCAGCAGCCAAGCGACTAGCGGGTATTACAATGAGCAGTTCTTC	CASSQATSGYYNEQFF
.	TRBV4-3	.	TRBJ1-1	TGCGCCAGCAGCCAAGATGGCGACACTGAAGCTTTCTTT	CASSQDGDTEAFF
.	TRBV20-1	.	TRBJ2-1	TGCAGTGCCCTGAAAGAGCGGGACATCGATGAGCAGTTCTTC	CSALKERDIDEQFF
.	TRBV21-1	.	TRBJ2-6	TGTGCCAGCAGCCAAGCGTTCTCAGGGGCTGGGGCCAACGTCCTGACTTTC	CASSQAFSGAGANVLTF
.	TRBV29-1	TRBD2	TRBJ2-7	TGCAGCGTTGCGCGGGAGAACTCCTACGAGCAGTACTTC	CSVARENSYEQYF
.	TRBV11-1	.	TRBJ2-7	TGTGCCAGCAGCCAAATAGGGGGTTACGAGCAGTACTTC	CASSQIGGYEQYF
.	TRBV4-1	.	TRBJ1-2	TGCGCCAGCAGCCAAGATGGCGCGACAGTCTATGGCTACACCTTC	CASSQDGATVYGYTF
.	TRBV15	.	TRBJ1-5	TGTGCCACCAGCAGAGACCGGGGGCAATTATATCAGCCCCAGCATTTT	CATSRDRGQLYQPQHF
.	TRBV9	TRBD1	TRBJ2-7	TGTGCCAGCAGCCCAAGGACAGGGATGTACGAGCAGTACTTC	CASSPRTGMYEQYF
.	TRBV7-2	TRBD2	TRBJ2-2	TGTGCCAGCAGCTTAGCAAGAACAGGGATACTAGCGGGGGCTAATTCCGGGGAGCTGTTTTTT	CASSLARTGILAGANSGELFF
.	TRBV4-1	.	TRBJ2-7	TGCGCCAGCAGCCAAGGGCGCGAGCAGTACTTC	CASSQGREQYF
few	TRBV11-3	.	TRBJ2-7	TGTGCCAGCAGCTTAGTTCAGGGTCACGAGCAGTACTTC	CASSLVQGHEQYF
few	TRBV7-6	.	TRBJ2-1	TGTGCCAGCAGGGATTACAATGAGCAGTTCTTC	CASRDYNEQFF
.	TRBV10-1	.	TRBJ2-1	TGCGCCAGCAGTGGAGGGGGAGCAAACAATGAGCAGTTCTTC	CASSGGGANNEQFF
.	TRBV4-1	.	TRBJ2-3	TGCGCCAGCAGCCAAGATCGGGGCACAGATACGCAGTATTTT	CASSQDRGTDTQYF
once	TRBV11-3	.	TRBJ2-1	TGTGCCAGCAGCCCTAGGACGGCTTCCTACAATGAGCAGTTCTTC	CASSPRTASYNEQFF
.	TRBV4-1	.	TRBJ2-2	TGCGCCAGCAGCCGGAGGGACACCTACACCGGGGAGCTGTTTTTT	CASSRRDTYTGELFF
.	TRBV18	.	TRBJ2-7	TGTGCCAGCTCACCACCGTGGGATTCCTACGAGCAGTACTTC	CASSPPWDSYEQYF
few	TRBV7-2	TRBD2	TRBJ2-1	TGTGCCAGCAGCTTAGCAATTAGCGGGTACAATGAGCAGTTCTTC	CASSLAISGYNEQFF
few	TRBV15	.	TRBJ2-7	TGTGCCACCAGCAGAGATGCCTACACCGGGACGGAAAGCTACTACGAGCAGTACTTC	CATSRDAYTGTESYYEQYF
once	TRBV10-3	.	TRBJ2-7	TGTGCCATCAGTGAGTCAACGGGGTGGGAGCAGTACTTC	CAISESTGWEQYF
.	TRBV28	.	TRBJ1-5	TGTGCCAGCAGTCCTCCGGGACACGACAATCAGCCCCAGCATTTT	CASSPPGHDNQPQHF
.	TRBV4-2	TRBD2	TRBJ2-5	TGTGCCAGCAGCCAGACAGCGGGAGGGGCGGAGACCCAGTACTTC	CASSQTAGGAETQYF
.	TRBV7-9	TRBD2	TRBJ2-7	TGTGCCAGCAGCCCGACTGGGCGGGAGTTTTCCTACGAGCAGTACTTC	CASSPTGREFSYEQYF
few	TRBV4-1	.	TRBJ2-7	TGCGCCAGCAGCCAAGGGTTACAGGGAAGAACCTACGAGCAGTACTTC	CASSQGLQGRTYEQYF
few	TRBV7-3	TRBD2	TRBJ2-1	TGTGCCAGTTCATTCGGGGGGGGGAATGAGCAGTTCTTC	CASSFGGGNEQFF
.	TRBV4-2	TRBD2	TRBJ2-5	TGTGCCAGCAGCCCAGAACTAGCGGGAGGGACCGAGACCCAGTACTTC	CASSPELAGGTETQYF
few	TRBV6-1	.	TRBJ2-7	TGTGCCAGCAGTGGAGGCCAGGTGGCTTACGAGCAGTACTTC	CASSGGQVAYEQYF
large	TRBV11-3	.	TRBJ2-1	TGTGCCAGCAGCCAAGACAGTTCCCTCTCCTACAATGAGCAGTTCTTC	CASSQDSSLSYNEQFF
few	TRBV29-1	.	TRBJ2-7	TGCAGCGTGACCCTTGGGGCCTCCTACGAGCAGTACTTC	CSVTLGASYEQYF
once	TRBV10-1	.	TRBJ1-5	TGCGCCAGCAGTGACCTTAAGTGGGGCAGGGAAAATCAGCCCCAGCATTTT	CASSDLKWGRENQPQHF
few	TRBV11-2	TRBD1	TRBJ1-5	TGTGCCAGCAGCGATAGCGGGACAGCTTCCAATCAGCCCCAGCATTTT	CASSDSGTASNQPQHF
once	TRBV10-1	.	TRBJ2-1	TGCGCCAGCAGACGAGCGGGTACGGGTGATGAGCAGTTCTTC	CASRRAGTGDEQFF
.	TRBV10-3	TRBD2	TRBJ2-5	TGTGCCATCAGTGAGACGGGGGGATACCAAGAGACCCAGTACTTC	CAISETGGYQETQYF